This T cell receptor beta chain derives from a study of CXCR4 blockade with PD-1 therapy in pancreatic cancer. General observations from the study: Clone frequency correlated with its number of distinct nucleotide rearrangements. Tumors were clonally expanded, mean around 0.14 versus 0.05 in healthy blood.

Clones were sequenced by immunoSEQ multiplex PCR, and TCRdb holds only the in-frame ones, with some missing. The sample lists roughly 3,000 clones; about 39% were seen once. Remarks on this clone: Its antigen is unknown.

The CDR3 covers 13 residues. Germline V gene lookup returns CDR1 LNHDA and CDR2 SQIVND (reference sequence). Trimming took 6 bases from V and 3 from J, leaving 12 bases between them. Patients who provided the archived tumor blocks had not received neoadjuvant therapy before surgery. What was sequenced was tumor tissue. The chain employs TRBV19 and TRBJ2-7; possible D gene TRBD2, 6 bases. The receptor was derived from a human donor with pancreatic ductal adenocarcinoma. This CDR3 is CASSNKDYYEQYF. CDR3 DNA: TGTGCCAGTAGCAACAAGGACTACTACGAGCAGTACTTC.